The 29 T cell receptor beta chains presented below share a single source sample, sequenced in a study of blood T cell repertoires in COVID-19. The assay was immunoSEQ multiplex PCR, and TCRdb's table has in-frame clones only and misses some. Of around 400,000 clones in the sample, 87% were seen once. The specimen sequenced was peripheral blood. The receptors were gathered from a woman aged 55 to 70 with COVID-19, enrolled during active disease.

This clone showed up just once. This sample includes further DNA sequences coding for the same CDR3. This chain connects TRBV28 to TRBJ2-7; no clear D gene. The ends were cut back, 6 bases at V and 7 bases at J, with 10 bases in the middle. Germline V gene data show CDR1 as MDHEN and CDR2 as SYDVKM. The length of the CDR3 is 11 residues. CDR3 sequence (DNA): TGTGCCAGCAGCTATACCGAGGAGCAGTACTTC. It translates to CASSYTEEQYF.

V gene TRBV7-9 combines with J gene TRBJ1-3; D remains unclear. V was cut by 1 base and J by 1 base, with 5 bases left in between. The CDR3 is 14 residues long. The germline V gene has CDR1 SEHNR and CDR2 FQNEAQ (reference sequence). CDR3 DNA: TGTGCCAGCAGCTTAGGAGGTTCTGGAAACACCATATATTTT. Its protein is CASSLGGSGNTIYF.

The V and J genes are TRBV5-1 and TRBJ2-3; 10 positions agree with TRBD2. Germline CDR1 reads SGHRS; CDR2 reads YFSETQ. V gave up 0 bases and J gave up 3 bases; unmatched junction bases: 4. The CDR3 has 16 amino acids. The CDR3 spells CASSLEPSGGTDTQYF. The CDR3 region has the DNA TGCGCCAGCAGCTTGGAGCCTAGCGGGGGTACAGATACGCAGTATTTT.

The chain couples TRBV4-1 to TRBJ1-2, with 8 bases aligning to TRBD1. V trimming: 3 bases; J trimming: 4 bases; junction bases outside the gene matches: 19. CDR1 and CDR2 from the germline V gene are MGHRA and YSYEKL. CDR3 size: 19 residues. CDR3 in amino acids: CASSHSPGTGNEGIYGYTF. The CDR3 bases are TGCGCCAGCAGCCACTCCCCCGGGACAGGAAACGAGGGGATCTATGGCTACACCTTC.

V and J are TRBV7-2 and TRBJ2-5; tentatively, D is TRBD2 (5 bases). Germline loops: CDR1 SGHTA, CDR2 FQGNSA. Trimming pared 5 bases from V and 5 bases from J, leaving 18 bases between. The CDR3 length is 15 residues. This CDR3 is CASSPSLGVWETQYF. CDR3 in DNA: TGTGCCAGCAGCCCCTCGCTGGGAGTTTGGGAGACCCAGTACTTC.

The chain recombines TRBV18 with TRBJ2-7; 9 bases map to TRBD2. The CDR3 extends over 16 amino acids. V dropped 3 bases and J dropped 5; count of bases not matched to a gene: 11. The germline V gene encodes CDR1 KGHSH and CDR2 LQKENI. The CDR3 DNA reads TGTGCCAGCTCACCGTTAGCGGGGGACGATATGGACGAGCAGTACTTC. Its protein is CASSPLAGDDMDEQYF.

The chain combines TRBV19 with TRBJ1-5; the D is unclear. The germline V gene has CDR1 LNHDA and CDR2 SQIVND (reference sequence). Trimming cost V 0 bases and J 7 bases, with 4 bases left between them. The CDR3 length is 12 residues. CDR3 nucleotide sequence: TGTGCCAGTAGTATAGATATACAGCCCCAGCATTTT. Amino acids: CASSIDIQPQHF.

V is TRBV5-8 and J is TRBJ1-1; D is uncertain. The CDR3 runs 13 residues. In germline, CDR1 is SGHTS, CDR2 YDEGEE. The ends were cut back, 5 bases at V and 0 bases at J, with 8 bases in the middle. CDR3 amino acids: CASRIGLNTEAFF. CDR3 nucleotide sequence: TGTGCCAGCAGGATCGGGTTGAACACTGAAGCTTTCTTT. The entire variable domain, with the rest obtained from reference TRBV5-8 and TRBJ1-1, is as follows: EAGVTQSPTHLIKTRGQQATLRCSPISGHTSVYWYQQALGLGLQFLLWYDEGEERNRGNFPPRFSGRQFPNYSSELNVNALELEDSALYLCASRIGLNTEAFFGQGTRLTVV.

This clone was found once. The chain carries TRBV6-5 and TRBJ1-3; D is unresolved. Deletions cut 8 bases from V and 0 bases from J, with 5 bases between. Looked up from germline, CDR1 is MNHEY and CDR2 is SVGAGI. CDR3 size: 12 residues. The CDR3 DNA reads as TGTGCCAGCTCCGGCTCTGGAAACACCATATATTTT. This translates into CASSGSGNTIYF.

This clone was seen more than once but under ten times. The V call is TRBV4-2, the J call TRBJ1-2; tentatively, D is TRBD1 (6 bases). The length of the CDR3 is 17 residues. The V end was cut by 0 bases, the J end by 10 bases, with 24 bases between. Per the germline V gene, CDR1 is LGHNA and CDR2 is YNFKEQ. Here the CDR3 DNA reads TGTGCCAGCAGCCAAGACGAAGGGGGAGGGGTTACAGGGTCCTACACCTTC. It translates to CASSQDEGGGVTGSYTF.

Remarks on this clone: Other DNA sequences in the sample encode the same CDR3. This chain joins TRBV5-1 and TRBJ2-2, with TRBD1 matching 7 bases. The CDR3 is 15 residues long. After removal of 4 bases from V and 1 base from J, the junction contained 4 bases not matched to a gene. Germline lookup yields CDR1 SGHRS and CDR2 YFSETQ. This CDR3 is CASSLRTGNTGELFF. As DNA, the CDR3 is TGCGCCAGCAGCCTCCGGACAGGGAACACCGGGGAGCTGTTTTTT. The full variable domain, in which reference TRBV5-1 and TRBJ2-2 provide the parts outside the CDR3, is KAGVTQTPRYLIKTRGQQVTLSCSPISGHRSVSWYQQTPGQGLQFLFEYFSETQRNKGNFPGRFSGRQFSNSRSEMNVSTLELGDSALYLCASSLRTGNTGELFFGEGSRLTVL.

This CDR3 is CASSLPEASSTDTQYF. Here the CDR3 DNA reads TGTGCCAGCAGCCTCCCCGAGGCTTCTAGCACAGATACGCAGTATTTT. The rearrangement uses TRBV21-1 and TRBJ2-3; no check of the table's D call, TRBD2, against the DNA was made. TRBV21-1 represents a pseudogene. This CDR3 region has 16 residues.

The chain uses TRBV19 and TRBJ1-6; 8 bases match TRBD1. The CDR3 runs to 14 residues. The germline gives CDR1 LNHDA, CDR2 SQIVND (reference sequence). Trimming cost V 4 bases and J 9 bases; bases outside gene matches: 5. This CDR3 is CASSTDRGPSPLHF. The CDR3 DNA sequence: TGTGCCAGTAGTACAGACAGGGGTCCTTCACCCCTCCACTTT.

This clone was recorded only once. The chain uses TRBV4-1 and TRBJ1-4, with D perhaps matching TRBD1 (5 bases). The germline V and J ends were trimmed by 7 bases and 7 bases, with 16 bases remaining between them. The CDR3 runs to 14 residues. Germline V CDR1 and CDR2: MGHRA, YSYEKL. CDR3 sequence reads: CASNAGISREKLFF. The CDR3 nucleotides read TGCGCCAGCAACGCAGGGATCAGTCGTGAAAAACTGTTTTTT.

This chain uses TRBV29-1 with TRBJ1-2, with 10 bases aligning to TRBD1. V gave up 8 bases and J gave up 2 bases; unmatched junction bases: 8. The CDR3 has 14 amino acids. Germline V gene lookup returns CDR1 SQVTM and CDR2 ANQGSEA. For the CDR3, the DNA is TGCAGCACTGCGGGGGGACAGGGGAACTATGGCTACACCTTC. The encoded protein is CSTAGGQGNYGYTF.

This chain joins TRBV18 and TRBJ1-4; TRBD1 might be the D (5 bases). There are 16 residues in the CDR3. CDR1 and CDR2 from the germline V gene are KGHSH and LQKENI. V was shortened by 6 bases and J by 3 bases, with 17 bases between the two germline ends. CDR3 DNA: TGTGCCAGCTCCCCCATCCCAGGACAAGCTAATGAAAAACTGTTTTTT. Its protein is CASSPIPGQANEKLFF.

V is TRBV11-2 and J is TRBJ2-3, with TRBD2 as a possible D gene (5 bases). The CDR3 loop spans 12 amino acids. V lost 7 bases and J 1 base, leaving 6 bases between the germline ends. Germline assignment: CDR1 SGHAT and CDR2 FQNNGV. CDR3 DNA: TGTGCCAGCATGAGGGGCACAGATACGCAGTATTTT. Translation gives CASMRGTDTQYF.

The V call is TRBV7-2, the J call TRBJ1-1; D is possibly TRBD1 (6 bases). The CDR3 contains 13 residues. The germline V and J ends were trimmed by 5 bases and 6 bases, with 13 bases remaining between them. Germline assignment: CDR1 SGHTA and CDR2 FQGNSA. The CDR3 reads CASSVSRGSEAFF. CDR3 nucleotides: TGTGCCAGCAGCGTATCCAGGGGTTCTGAAGCTTTCTTT.

The count of this clone is one. V usage is TRBV6-5 and J usage is TRBJ1-2; maybe TRBD1 (6 bases). Per the germline V gene, CDR1 is MNHEY and CDR2 is SVGAGI. The V and J ends lost 0 bases and 5 bases respectively, with 13 bases between them. This CDR3 contains 15 residues. This chain's CDR3 is CASSYSAGVGYGYTF. CDR3 bases: TGTGCCAGCAGTTACTCTGCAGGGGTGGGGTATGGCTACACCTTC.

Of note for this clone: The sample has other DNA sequences that encode this CDR3 too. The chain uses TRBV18 and TRBJ1-3; D is ambiguous. Trimming stripped 3 bases from V and 1 base from J, with 7 bases between. Germline lookup yields CDR1 KGHSH and CDR2 LQKENI. This CDR3 is built from 14 residues. This CDR3 reads CASSPTDSGNTIYF. The DNA of the CDR3 is TGTGCCAGCTCACCTACAGATTCTGGAAACACCATATATTTT.

The chain employs TRBV1 and TRBJ2-7; the DNA was not used to check the table's D call, TRBD2. TRBV1 counts as a pseudogene. This CDR3 has 16 amino acids. DNA of the CDR3: TGCACCAGCAGCCAATCACTAGCGGGGGGGCTCCACGAGCAGTACTTC. Amino acid sequence: CTSSQSLAGGLHEQYF.

The V and J genes are TRBV2 and TRBJ1-2; no firm D call. This CDR3 is built from 12 residues. The V gene lost 5 bases and the J gene lost 8 bases, with 12 bases spanning the gap. Germline assignment: CDR1 SNHLY and CDR2 FYNNEI. The CDR3 reads CASSITEGGYTF. Here the CDR3 DNA reads TGTGCCAGCAGTATAACGGAGGGCGGCTACACCTTC.

The chain carries TRBV18 and TRBJ2-5, with 9 positions matching TRBD2. Germline CDR1 KGHSH, CDR2 LQKENI. V shed 5 bases and J 5 bases; nucleotides not matched to a gene: 3. The CDR3 extends over 13 amino acids. The CDR3 loop reads CASSFGTSETQYF. The CDR3 region has the DNA TGTGCCAGCTCATTCGGGACTAGCGAGACCCAGTACTTC.

The chain has TRBV6-2 or TRBV6-3 and TRBJ1-1, with D maybe TRBD1 (5 bases). In germline, CDR1 is MNHEY, CDR2 SVGEGT. V was cut by 2 bases and J by 3 bases, with 16 bases left in between. The CDR3 runs 16 residues. The CDR3 DNA is TGTGCCAGCAGTTACGGGGGTGGGAGGACGGACACTGAAGCTTTCTTT. Residues: CASSYGGGRTDTEAFF.

V gene TRBV5-1 combines with J gene TRBJ2-2, with TRBD2 identical over 14 bases. The CDR3 spans 16 residues. Per the germline V gene, CDR1 is SGHRS and CDR2 is YFSETQ. J gave up 4 bases and V 3 bases, and 2 bases lay outside the gene matches. The CDR3 coding sequence is TGCGCCAGCAGCTCAGGACTAGCGGGGGGCACCGGGGAGCTGTTTTTT. It encodes CASSSGLAGGTGELFF.

This chain joins TRBV3-1 (or the pseudogene TRBV3-2) and TRBJ2-1, with TRBD2 matching 9 bases. Germline values: CDR1 LGHDT, CDR2 YNNKEL (reference sequence). CDR3 size: 16 residues. J was trimmed by 5 bases and V by 4 bases; bases with no gene match: 9. The CDR3 DNA reads TGTGCCAGCAGCCCTTTTGCGGGGGGGCTGAACAATGAGCAGTTCTTC. It is translated as CASSPFAGGLNNEQFF.

This chain uses TRBV4-1 with TRBJ1-1, with D tentatively TRBD1 (5 bases). Germline V gene data show CDR1 as MGHRA and CDR2 as YSYEKL. Deletions cut 4 bases from V and 0 bases from J, with 15 bases between. The CDR3 is 16 residues long. The CDR3 DNA sequence: TGCGCCAGCAGCCTGGGCAGGGATGCCCTGAACACTGAAGCTTTCTTT. Translating gives CASSLGRDALNTEAFF.

This rearrangement joins TRBV15 to TRBJ2-7; TRBD2 aligns across 11 bases. Germline assignment: CDR1 LNHNV and CDR2 YYDKDF (reference sequence). Germline trimming cut 3 bases from V and 5 bases from J; bases unmatched to any gene: 0. The CDR3 spans 13 residues. The chain's CDR3 is CATSRTSGDEQYF. The CDR3, as DNA: TGTGCCACCAGCAGGACTAGCGGGGACGAGCAGTACTTC. The variable domain in full, with the rest retrieved from reference TRBV15 and TRBJ2-7, is DAMVIQNPRYQVTQFGKPVTLSCSQTLNHNVMYWYQQKSSQAPKLLFHYYDKDFNNEADTPDNFQSRRPNTSFCFLDIRSPGLGDTAMYLCATSRTSGDEQYFGPGTRLTVT.

This chain uses TRBV19 with TRBJ1-1, with 9 bases aligning to TRBD1. Trimming cost V 6 bases and J 2 bases; bases outside gene matches: 4. In germline, CDR1 is LNHDA, CDR2 SQIVND (reference sequence). There are 14 residues in the CDR3. CDR3 in amino acids: CASRIQGANTEAFF. The CDR3 DNA follows: TGTGCCAGTAGAATACAGGGGGCAAACACTGAAGCTTTCTTT.